This TCR beta chain came from a study of control samples from healthy donors and cancer patients. A word on this clone: Other DNA sequences of this sample code for an identical CDR3.

The V end lost 1 base, the J end lost 4 bases, and 1 base lay between the germline ends. CDR1 is LGHDT and CDR2 is YNNKEL in the germline V gene (reference sequence). The CDR3 covers 11 residues. Here immunoSEQ multiplex PCR was the method, and the copy in TCRdb shows in-frame clones only, minus some. Here the sample spans about 170,000 clones, 80% to 95% being singletons. The chain is built from TRBV3-1 (or the pseudogene TRBV3-2) and TRBJ2-5; no clear D gene. Sequencing was done on a sample of blood. The source is a woman in her thirties or forties in good health. Written as DNA, the CDR3 is TGTGCCAGCAGCCAAGGAGAGACCCAGTACTTC. Protein product: CASSQGETQYF.